The sample holds one count of the clone carrying this T cell receptor beta chain. These data come from a study of blood T cell repertoires in COVID-19. The assay was immunoSEQ multiplex PCR, and TCRdb's table has in-frame clones only and misses some. Here the sample spans about 150,000 clones, approximately 80% being singletons. The germline V gene has CDR1 LNHDA and CDR2 SQIVND (reference sequence). Trimming left V 3 bases short and J 5 bases short, with 16 bases between. The CDR3 is made up of 15 amino acids. The genes are TRBV19 and TRBJ1-1, with TRBD1 as a possible D gene (6 bases). Sequencing used peripheral blood. This sequence originates from a woman of 80 years or more with acute or convalescent COVID-19. CDR3 DNA sequence: TGTGCCAGTAGTATCGGCAGGGGTTCGAATACTGAAGCTTTCTTT. Translation gives CASSIGRGSNTEAFF.